These 19 T cell receptor beta chains share one sample of origin, sequenced in a study of T cell responses to AZD1222 COVID-19 vaccine. Produced via immunoSEQ multiplex PCR; TCRdb's table is partial and in-frame only. Of approximately 100,000 clones in the sample, 86% were seen once. Sequencing was performed on peripheral blood, taken on day 0 of AZD1222 vaccination. The source of these receptors is an adult in good health.

The V gene is TRBV23-1, the J gene TRBJ1-5; D perhaps matches TRBD1 (5 bases). TRBV23-1 is treated as an ORF (open reading frame) with a function not yet certain. V gave up 4 bases and J gave up 1 base, with 32 bases separating them. The CDR3 contains 22 residues. CDR3 amino acids: CASSLSLGQGRVGRPSNQPQHF. CDR3 bases: TGCGCCAGCAGTCTAAGTCTCGGTCAGGGCAGGGTGGGGAGACCAAGCAATCAGCCCCAGCATTTT.

V usage is TRBV30 and J usage is TRBJ2-6; D is uncertain. The V gene lost 2 bases and the J gene lost 0 bases, with 11 bases spanning the gap. CDR1 GTSNPN and CDR2 SVGIG come from the germline V gene (reference sequence). The CDR3 contains 16 residues. The CDR3 protein is CAWSFGGSSGANVLTF. In DNA, the CDR3 is TGTGCCTGGAGTTTTGGCGGATCCTCTGGGGCCAACGTCCTGACTTTC.

The chain links TRBV29-1 to TRBJ2-3, with D uncertain. The germline gives CDR1 SQVTM, CDR2 ANQGSEA. The CDR3 sequence is 12 residues long. Trimming left V 8 bases short and J 2 bases short, with 11 bases between. The DNA of the CDR3 is TGCAGCAGCCGTCCGGCCACAGATACGCAGTATTTT. Its translation: CSSRPATDTQYF.

The genes are TRBV5-4 and TRBJ1-1, with D possibly TRBD1 on 6 matching bases. This CDR3 is 14 amino acids long. Germline V CDR1 and CDR2: SGHNT, YYREEE (reference sequence). The V end lost 1 base, the J end lost 11 bases, and 18 bases lay between the germline ends. The CDR3 reads CASSLWGALERAFF. As DNA, the CDR3 is TGTGCCAGCAGCTTGTGGGGGGCGCTTGAGAGGGCTTTCTTT. The variable domain in full, completed from reference TRBV5-4 and TRBJ1-1, reads ETGVTQSPTHLIKTRGQQVTLRCSSQSGHNTVSWYQQALGQGPQFIFQYYREEENGRGNFPPRFSGLQFPNYSSELNVNALELDDSALYLCASSLWGALERAFFGQGTRLTVV.

The chain recombines TRBV4-3 with TRBJ1-2; perhaps TRBD1 as D (5 bases). CDR1 LGHNA and CDR2 YSLEER come from the germline V gene. This CDR3 contains 16 residues. Between the trimmed V and J ends, which lost 1 base and 6 bases, there was a span of 18 bases. In nucleotides, the CDR3 is TGCGCCAGCAGCCAAGTTTTAAACCGGGGGATCGATGGCTACACCTTC. Residues: CASSQVLNRGIDGYTF.

V is TRBV19 and J is TRBJ2-3; 7 bases are a match to TRBD2. This CDR3 has 16 amino acids. V shed 8 bases and J 5 bases; nucleotides not matched to a gene: 16. Germline assignment: CDR1 LNHDA and CDR2 SQIVND (reference sequence). The CDR3 DNA reads as TGTGCCAGTGCTTTCCGGGACTCACCGGGGGGAGATACGCAGTATTTT. This encodes CASAFRDSPGGDTQYF.

The rearrangement uses TRBV13 and TRBJ1-1; TRBD1 might be the D (6 bases). Between the trimmed V and J ends, which lost 4 bases and 0 bases, there was a span of 15 bases. Germline-derived CDR1 and CDR2 are PRHDT and FYEKMQ (reference sequence). The CDR3 runs 16 residues. This CDR3 is CASSSSDSLMNTEAFF. The CDR3 DNA follows: TGTGCCAGCAGCTCTTCGGACAGCCTCATGAACACTGAAGCTTTCTTT.

The chain links TRBV3-1 (or the pseudogene TRBV3-2) to TRBJ1-3; no firm D call. CDR1 LGHDT and CDR2 YNNKEL come from the germline V gene (reference sequence). Trimming cost V 4 bases and J 0 bases, with 13 bases left between them. The CDR3 is made up of 16 amino acids. The CDR3 is CASSPRAVNSGNTIYF. CDR3 bases: TGTGCCAGCAGCCCCCGGGCAGTCAACTCTGGAAACACCATATATTTT.

The genes are TRBV7-2 and TRBJ2-2; 7 bases map to TRBD2. Trimming removed 3 bases from V and 7 bases from J; junction bases left unmatched: 11. The CDR3 covers 16 residues. The germline V gene has CDR1 SGHTA and CDR2 FQGNSA. The CDR3 nucleotides are TGTGCCAGCAGCTTTCAAGGGACTACGTTCTTCGGGGAGCTGTTTTTT. This encodes CASSFQGTTFFGELFF.

The chain carries TRBV5-4 and TRBJ2-3, with 8 bases that match TRBD1. The V and J ends lost 4 bases and 3 bases, in that order; junction bases with no gene match: 4. This CDR3 comprises 14 residues. Germline V gene data show CDR1 as SGHNT and CDR2 as YYREEE (reference sequence). Here the CDR3 reads CASSPGGRTDTQYF. The DNA of the CDR3 is TGTGCCAGCAGCCCAGGGGGCCGGACAGATACGCAGTATTTT.

This rearrangement joins TRBV14 to TRBJ2-7; 7 bases line up with TRBD1. V trimming: 3 bases; J trimming: 0 bases; junction bases outside the gene matches: 11. The CDR3 is 17 amino acids. The germline V gene has CDR1 SGHDN and CDR2 FVKESK. CDR3 region: CASSQYRGGLSSYEQYF. The CDR3 DNA reads TGTGCCAGCAGCCAGTACAGGGGCGGTCTAAGCTCCTACGAGCAGTACTTC.

V gene TRBV3-1 (or the pseudogene TRBV3-2) combines with J gene TRBJ2-2; TRBD2 matches 11 bases. Germline V gives CDR1 LGHDT, CDR2 YNNKEL (reference sequence). J lost 6 bases, V lost 0 bases, and 6 bases had no gene match. The CDR3 contains 17 residues. The CDR3 DNA is TGTGCCAGCAGCCAAGACCTAGCGGGAGGCACCCCCGGGGAGCTGTTTTTT. Encoded protein: CASSQDLAGGTPGELFF.

This sequence joins TRBV6-6 and TRBJ2-7, with D tentatively TRBD2 (7 bases). CDR1 and CDR2 from the germline V gene are MNHNY and SVGAGI (reference sequence). The CDR3 extends over 14 amino acids. The V and J ends lost 11 bases and 2 bases respectively, with 19 bases between them. The CDR3 DNA follows: TGTGCCCACCAACAGGGCGGGAGTACCTACGAGCAGTACTTC. This encodes CAHQQGGSTYEQYF.

The chain recombines TRBV29-1 with TRBJ1-2, with no clear D. Germline CDR1 is SQVTM and CDR2 is ANQGSEA. CDR3 length equals 14 residues. Trimming stripped 0 bases from V and 8 bases from J, with 16 bases between. CDR3 region: CSVEDPASSMGYTF. The CDR3 region has the DNA TGCAGCGTTGAAGATCCGGCCTCCTCTATGGGCTACACCTTC.

The rearrangement links TRBV7-2 to TRBJ1-4; no clear D. The germline V gene encodes CDR1 SGHTA and CDR2 FQGNSA. This CDR3 region has 12 residues. Trimming removed 1 base at V and 8 bases at J, with 5 bases between. The CDR3 here is CASSLGAEKLFF. The CDR3 coding sequence is TGTGCCAGCAGCTTAGGCGCAGAAAAACTGTTTTTT.

This sequence joins TRBV15 and TRBJ2-4; TRBD1 is a possible D gene (6 bases). V lost 1 base and J lost 1, with 14 bases in between. This CDR3 contains 17 residues. CDR1 is LNHNV, CDR2 YYDKDF, per germline (reference sequence). The CDR3 nucleotides are TGTGCCACCAGCAGAGCAGGGGCAACGGGGGCCAAAAACATTCAGTACTTC. Translated: CATSRAGATGAKNIQYF.

The chain is built from TRBV7-9 and TRBJ2-7, with D maybe TRBD1 (6 bases). This CDR3 has 13 amino acids. V was pared by 5 bases and J by 2 bases, with 10 bases between. Germline CDR1 and CDR2: SEHNR and FQNEAQ (reference sequence). The CDR3 DNA sequence: TGTGCCAGCAGCGGGGACAAAACCTACGAGCAGTACTTC. It translates to CASSGDKTYEQYF.

This clone has ten or more counts. The gene calls are TRBV19 and TRBJ2-7; 8 bases agree with TRBD1. The germline V gene encodes CDR1 LNHDA and CDR2 SQIVND (reference sequence). V was pared by 9 bases and J by 4 bases, with 8 bases of the junction left unmatched. The CDR3 loop spans 13 amino acids. The CDR3 DNA reads TGTGCCAGCGCCCCAGGGGGCCGGTACGAGCAGTACTTC. Its protein is CASAPGGRYEQYF.

The V call is TRBV10-3, the J call TRBJ1-2; no reliable D call. Trimming pared 2 bases from V and 8 bases from J, leaving 21 bases between. CDR3 length equals 16 residues. Germline assignment: CDR1 ENHRY and CDR2 SYGVKD. CDR3 nucleotide sequence: TGTGCCATCAGTGAGGGCTCCTCGGACGGAGTTTCCGGCTACACCTTC. This encodes CAISEGSSDGVSGYTF.